This T cell receptor (beta chain) was recorded in a study of T cells in Graves' hyperthyroidism and ophthalmopathy. TCR beta CDR3 sequences were amplified from RNA transcripts. The study used the HTBI primer set for a first-round RT-PCR of the TCR CDR3. TCRdb called the multiplex PCR reads again in MiXCR, with one record for every CDR3 protein. The sample lists fewer than 350,000 distinct CDR3 sequences, around 18% occurring once. General observations from the study: Model output signaled ophthalmopathy a median around 5.9 months ahead of onset. Also found in blood were most expanded thyroid clonotypes above 0.001.

The sample holds many counts of this clonotype. Antigen unknown. The germline V gene encodes CDR1 MNHEY and CDR2 SVGAGI. The ends were cut back, 0 bases at V and 7 bases at J, with 10 bases in the middle. There are 14 residues in the CDR3. The chain recombines TRBV6-5 with TRBJ1-5; the D is unclear. Sequenced input: blood. The clonotype originates from a middle-aged woman with Graves' ophthalmopathy. The CDR3 protein is CASSYSAGRQPQHF. CDR3 in DNA: TGTGCCAGCAGTTACTCGGCCGGGCGGCAGCCCCAGCATTTT.